The 14 T cell receptor beta chains given below trace back to one sample, sequenced in a study of T-cell reconstitution after alpha-beta-depleted transplantation in children. The library targeted TCRbeta and was prepared with unique molecular identifiers. TCRdb passed the PCR reads through MiXCR, listing each CDR3 protein once. The sample records 500,000 to 650,000 distinct CDR3 sequences, approximately 10% being singletons. The source was PBMCs, mostly from graft donor cells, collected 180 days after TCRalphabeta/CD19-depleted stem cell transplant. Every receptor here comes from a female patient aged 2-9 years who had a stem cell transplant for aplastic anemia, so the T cells may come from the graft donor.

The gene calls are TRBV28 and TRBJ2-7; D uncertain. Germline V gives CDR1 MDHEN, CDR2 SYDVKM. The CDR3 runs 13 residues. Between the trimmed V and J ends, which lost 8 bases and 9 bases, there was a span of 20 bases. CDR3 in DNA: TGTGCCAGCGGATCCCCCCATCCGCGGAGGCAGTACGTC. Its translation is CASGSPHPRRQYV.

There are a few counts of this clonotype. V and J are TRBV7-2 and TRBJ1-5; D perhaps matches TRBD1 (5 bases). Trimming left V 3 bases short and J 5 bases short, with 11 bases between. CDR3 length: 14 residues. Germline V lookup: CDR1 SGHTA, CDR2 FQGNSA. The CDR3 sequence is CASSFAGGDQPQHF. DNA for the CDR3: TGTGCCAGCAGCTTCGCGGGGGGAGATCAGCCCCAGCATTTT.

This clonotype has at least ten counts. The chain joins TRBV28 to TRBJ1-1; possible D gene TRBD1, 6 bases. The CDR3 spans 15 residues. V was shortened by 5 bases and J by 2 bases, with 15 bases between the two germline ends. From germline, CDR1 is MDHEN and CDR2 SYDVKM. The CDR3 region is CASSLPRRGNTEAFF. As DNA, the CDR3 is TGTGCCAGCAGTCTCCCTCGCAGGGGCAACACTGAAGCTTTCTTT.

This clonotype has only a few counts. The gene calls are TRBV27 and TRBJ2-7; 7 positions agree with TRBD1. Germline CDR1 is MNHEY and CDR2 is SMNVEV (reference sequence). The V and J ends lost 7 bases and 6 bases, in that order; junction bases with no gene match: 9. CDR3 length: 13 residues. The DNA for the CDR3 is TGTGCCAGCATGAACAGGGGTTTTGGCGAGCAGTACTTC. Translating it yields CASMNRGFGEQYF.

The chain combines TRBV7-2 with TRBJ1-6; D is unclear. Trimming left V 5 bases short and J 0 bases short, with 17 bases between. The CDR3 extends over 18 amino acids. Germline assignment: CDR1 SGHTA and CDR2 FQGNSA. The CDR3 sequence: CASSPLGGGSSYNSPLHF. CDR3 DNA sequence: TGTGCCAGCAGCCCTCTGGGCGGAGGGAGCTCCTATAATTCACCCCTCCACTTT.

The gene calls are TRBV11-3 and TRBJ2-2; D is possibly TRBD2 (5 bases). The germline V and J ends were trimmed by 7 bases and 2 bases, with 14 bases remaining between them. The V gene's germline CDR1 is SGHNT and CDR2 YENEEA. The CDR3 is made up of 15 amino acids. The chain's CDR3 is CASTWDTSNTGELFF. The CDR3 DNA reads as TGTGCCAGCACCTGGGATACTAGTAACACCGGGGAGCTGTTTTTT.

This clonotype was detected ten times or more. The chain recombines TRBV18 with TRBJ2-4, with D tentatively TRBD1 (6 bases). Trimming removed 4 bases from V and 4 bases from J, with 14 bases in between. Looked up from germline, CDR1 is KGHSH and CDR2 is LQKENI. The length of the CDR3 is 15 residues. In nucleotides, the CDR3 is TGTGCCAGCTCACTTGCCGGGACATCAAAAAACATTCAGTACTTC. It translates to CASSLAGTSKNIQYF.

The sample holds many counts of this clonotype. The V gene is TRBV5-1, the J gene TRBJ1-1; D unresolved. The CDR3 extends over 13 amino acids. Trimming removed 3 bases at V and 4 bases at J, with 10 bases between. Germline V lookup: CDR1 SGHRS, CDR2 YFSETQ. CDR3 coding DNA: TGCGCCAGCAGCTCCTCAACGGGCACTGAAGCTTTCTTT. It is translated as CASSSSTGTEAFF.

In this sample, this clonotype turned up a few times. The chain recombines TRBV12-3 or TRBV12-4 with TRBJ1-1, with TRBD1 matching 7 bases. This CDR3 has 14 amino acids. J gave up 3 bases and V 2 bases, and 3 bases lay outside the gene matches. CDR3 nucleotide sequence: TGTGCCAGCAGTTTACCAGGGGGGCACACTGAAGCTTTCTTT. The encoded protein is CASSLPGGHTEAFF.

This clonotype appeared a few times. CDR3 DNA sequence: TGTGCCAGCAGTGGACGGCCCTCTGGGGCCAACGTCCTGACTTTC. It is translated as CASSGRPSGANVLTF. The chain employs TRBV12-3 or TRBV12-4 and TRBJ2-6; D is unclear. V was pared by 5 bases and J by 0 bases, with 8 bases between. This CDR3 spans 15 amino acids.

This clonotype has just a few counts. The CDR3 region has the DNA TGTGCCAGCTGGAGGGTGGCGGCGGGCTACACCTTC. This encodes CASWRVAAGYTF. This sequence joins TRBV6-5 and TRBJ1-2; D remains ambiguous. Trimming cost V 8 bases and J 8 bases, with 15 bases left between them. The CDR3 runs 12 residues. Germline V gene data show CDR1 as MNHEY and CDR2 as SVGAGI.

In this sample, this clonotype turned up many times. This chain connects TRBV9 to TRBJ2-1, with 8 bases that match TRBD2. V shed 0 bases, J shed 8 bases, and the junction held 10 bases outside the gene matches. Germline-derived CDR1 and CDR2 are SGDLS and YYNGEE. The CDR3 is made up of 16 amino acids. The CDR3 region is CASSVAQGLVYDEQFF. The CDR3 coding sequence is TGTGCCAGCAGCGTAGCCCAGGGACTAGTTTACGATGAGCAGTTCTTC.

This clonotype showed up just a few times. The chain employs TRBV12-3 or TRBV12-4 and TRBJ2-1, with D possibly matching TRBD2 (7 bases). Trimming took 4 bases from V and 7 from J, leaving 14 bases between them. The CDR3 is 14 amino acids. DNA for the CDR3: TGTGCCAGCAGTTGGGGAGGGGGTAGGAATGAGCAGTTCTTC. As protein: CASSWGGGRNEQFF.

The chain combines TRBV20-1 with TRBJ1-2, with 7 bases fitting TRBD1. CDR1 DFQATT and CDR2 SNEGSKA come from the germline V gene (reference sequence). Trimming took 0 bases from V and 0 from J; bases not matched to a gene: 4. The CDR3 spans 15 residues. CDR3 in amino acids: CSARDRTGANYGYTF. CDR3 coding DNA: TGCAGTGCTAGAGATAGGACAGGAGCTAACTATGGCTACACCTTC.